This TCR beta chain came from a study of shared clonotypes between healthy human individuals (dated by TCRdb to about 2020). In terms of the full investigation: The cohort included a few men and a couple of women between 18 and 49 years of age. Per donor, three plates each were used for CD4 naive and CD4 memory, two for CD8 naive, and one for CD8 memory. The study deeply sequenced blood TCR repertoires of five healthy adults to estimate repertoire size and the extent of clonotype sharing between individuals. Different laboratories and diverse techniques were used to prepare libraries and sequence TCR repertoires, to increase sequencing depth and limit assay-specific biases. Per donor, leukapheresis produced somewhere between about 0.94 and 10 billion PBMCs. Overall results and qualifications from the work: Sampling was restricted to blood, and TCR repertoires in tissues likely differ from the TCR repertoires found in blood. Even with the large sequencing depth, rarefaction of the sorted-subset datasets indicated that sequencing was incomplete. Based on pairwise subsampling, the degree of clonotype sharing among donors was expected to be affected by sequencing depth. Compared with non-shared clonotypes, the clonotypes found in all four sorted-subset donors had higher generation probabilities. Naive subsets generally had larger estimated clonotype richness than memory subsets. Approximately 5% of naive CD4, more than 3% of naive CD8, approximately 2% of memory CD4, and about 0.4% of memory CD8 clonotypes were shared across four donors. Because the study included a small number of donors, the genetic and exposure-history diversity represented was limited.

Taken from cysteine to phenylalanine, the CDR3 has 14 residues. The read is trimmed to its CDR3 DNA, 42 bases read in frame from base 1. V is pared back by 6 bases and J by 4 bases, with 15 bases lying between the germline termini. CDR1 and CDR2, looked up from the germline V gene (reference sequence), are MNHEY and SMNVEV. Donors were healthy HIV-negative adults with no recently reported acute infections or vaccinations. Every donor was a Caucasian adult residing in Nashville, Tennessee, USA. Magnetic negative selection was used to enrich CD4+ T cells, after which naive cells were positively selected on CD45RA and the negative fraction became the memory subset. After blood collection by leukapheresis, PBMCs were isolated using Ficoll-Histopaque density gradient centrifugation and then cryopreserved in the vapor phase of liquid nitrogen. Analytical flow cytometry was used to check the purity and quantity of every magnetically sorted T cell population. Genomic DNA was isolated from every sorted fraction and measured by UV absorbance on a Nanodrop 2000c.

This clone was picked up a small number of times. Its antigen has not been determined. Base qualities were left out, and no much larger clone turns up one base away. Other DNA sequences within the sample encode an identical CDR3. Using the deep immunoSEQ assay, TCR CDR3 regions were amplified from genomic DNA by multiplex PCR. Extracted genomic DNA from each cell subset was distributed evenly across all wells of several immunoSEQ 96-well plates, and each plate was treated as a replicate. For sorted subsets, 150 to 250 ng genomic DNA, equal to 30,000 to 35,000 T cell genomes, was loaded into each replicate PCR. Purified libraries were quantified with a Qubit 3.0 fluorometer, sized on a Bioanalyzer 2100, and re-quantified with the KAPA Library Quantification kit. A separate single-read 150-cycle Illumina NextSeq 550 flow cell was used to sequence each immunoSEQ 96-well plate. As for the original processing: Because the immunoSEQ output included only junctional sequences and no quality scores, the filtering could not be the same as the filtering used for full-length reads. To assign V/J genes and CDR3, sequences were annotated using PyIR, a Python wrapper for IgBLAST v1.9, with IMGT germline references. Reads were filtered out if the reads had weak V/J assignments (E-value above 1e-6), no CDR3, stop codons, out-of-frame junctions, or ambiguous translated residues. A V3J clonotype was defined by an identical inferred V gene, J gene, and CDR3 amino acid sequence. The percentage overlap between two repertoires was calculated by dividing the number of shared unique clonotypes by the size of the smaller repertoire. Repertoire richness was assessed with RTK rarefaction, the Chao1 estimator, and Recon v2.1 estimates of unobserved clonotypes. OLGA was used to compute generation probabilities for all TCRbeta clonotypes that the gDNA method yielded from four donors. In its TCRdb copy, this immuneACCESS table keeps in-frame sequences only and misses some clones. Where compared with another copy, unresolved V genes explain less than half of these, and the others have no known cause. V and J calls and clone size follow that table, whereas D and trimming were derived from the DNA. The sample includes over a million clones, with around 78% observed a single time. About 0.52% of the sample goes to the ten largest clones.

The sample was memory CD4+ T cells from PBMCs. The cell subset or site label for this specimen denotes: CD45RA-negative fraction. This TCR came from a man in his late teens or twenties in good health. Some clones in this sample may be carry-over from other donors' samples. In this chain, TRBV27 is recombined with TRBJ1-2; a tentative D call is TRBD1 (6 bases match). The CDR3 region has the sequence CASSLTGAGYGYTF. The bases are TGTGCCAGCAGCTTGACGGGGGCCGGCTATGGCTACACCTTC.